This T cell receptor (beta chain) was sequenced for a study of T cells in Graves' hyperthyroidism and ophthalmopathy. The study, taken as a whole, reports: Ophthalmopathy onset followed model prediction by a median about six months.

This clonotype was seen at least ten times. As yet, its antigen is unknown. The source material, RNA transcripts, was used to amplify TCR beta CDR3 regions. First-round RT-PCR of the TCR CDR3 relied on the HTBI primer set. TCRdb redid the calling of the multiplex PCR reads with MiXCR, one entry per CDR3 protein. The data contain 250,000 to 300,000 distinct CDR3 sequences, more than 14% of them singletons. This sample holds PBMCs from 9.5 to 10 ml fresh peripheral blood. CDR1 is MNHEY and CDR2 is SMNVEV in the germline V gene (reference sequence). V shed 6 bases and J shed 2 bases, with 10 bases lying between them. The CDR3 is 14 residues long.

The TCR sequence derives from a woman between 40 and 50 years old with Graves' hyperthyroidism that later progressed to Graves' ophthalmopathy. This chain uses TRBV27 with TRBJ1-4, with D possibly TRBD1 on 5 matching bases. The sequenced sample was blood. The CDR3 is CASSPRQTNEKLFF. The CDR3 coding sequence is TGTGCCAGCAGCCCTAGACAGACTAATGAAAAACTGTTTTTT. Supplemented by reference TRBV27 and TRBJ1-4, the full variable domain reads EAQVTQNPRYLITVTGKKLTVTCSQNMNHEYMSWYRQDPGLGLRQIYYSMNVEVTDKGDVPEGYKVSRKEKRNFPLILESPSPNQTSLYFCASSPRQTNEKLFFGSGTQLSVL.